This T cell receptor (beta chain) derives from a study of blood T cell repertoires in COVID-19. Study-wide context: Samples representing acute and convalescent COVID-19 were sourced from the United States, Italy and Spain. In each case, the material was cDNA or gDNA derived from T cells, B-cell-depleted T cells, or PBMCs.

The cohort comprised adults aged about 18 to 89 years residing in approximately 25 US areas. Each participant's cohort was designated according to participant-reported clinical history. Trimming shortened V by 3 bases and J by 4 bases, and 10 bases separated the two germline ends. The CDR3 is 13 amino acids. CDR1 and CDR2 (germline): ENHRY, SYGVKD. Clones were read by immunoSEQ multiplex PCR, and TCRdb kept only the in-frame ones, dropping some. The sample yields 140,000 or so clones, more than 75% seen once. This clone was found a few times. V gene TRBV10-3 combines with J gene TRBJ2-7; possible D gene TRBD2, 5 bases. This clonotype was sampled from a man aged 60 to 75 who had recovered from COVID-19. The sample was PBMCs or T cells enriched from blood (not recorded which). The CDR3 DNA is TGTGCCATCAGTGATACGGGGAAATACGAGCAGTACTTC. Protein: CAISDTGKYEQYF.